This is a list of T cell receptor beta chains from one sample in a study of beta chain features in type 1 diabetes. Method: immunoSEQ multiplex PCR; TCRdb's copy keeps in-frame clones and lacks some. The sample lists over 700,000 clones; roughly 17% were seen once. Sequencing was carried out using naive CD4+ T cells from blood. These TCRs come from a woman younger than 30 in good health. The CDR3 runs from the conserved cysteine through the conserved F or W. The D gene is left open where the match is weak. Some rows mark clone size as missing; the rest say once, few, many or name a class of expanded clone.

>.|TRBJ2-6|TRBV5-1|few
TGCGCCAGCAGCTTGGCAGTAGGGCTCGCCAACGTCCTGACTTTC
CASSLAVGLANVLTF
>.|TRBJ1-1|TRBV5-1|.
TGCGCCAGCAGCTTCATGGATGCGAACACTGAAGCTTTCTTT
CASSFMDANTEAFF
>TRBD2|TRBJ2-7|TRBV4-2|few
TGTGCCAGCAGCCAATCCCAAAGGACTAGTACGACCTCCTACGAGCAGTACTTC
CASSQSQRTSTTSYEQYF
>.|TRBJ2-5|TRBV7-9|.
TGTGCCAGCAGCCACGAACTCCGAGAGACCCAGTACTTC
CASSHELRETQYF
>.|TRBJ2-1|TRBV20-1|few
TGCAGTGCTGGGGGAAGCGGGCAGTTCTTC
CSAGGSGQFF
>.|TRBJ2-7|TRBV7-9|.
TGTGCCAGCAGCTTAGCGGGAAACTACGAGCAGTACTTC
CASSLAGNYEQYF
>.|TRBJ1-1|TRBV7-8|.
TGTGCCAGCAGCTTTAGGAGGGAACACAACACTGAAGCTTTCTTT
CASSFRREHNTEAFF
>.|TRBJ2-6|TRBV30|.
TGTGCCTGGAGTGTTGGGGTGGCCGGGGCCAACGTCCTGACTTTC
CAWSVGVAGANVLTF
>.|TRBJ2-1|TRBV10-3|few
TGTGCCATTTTACTGAGACCCTCCAATGAGCAGTTCTTC
CAILLRPSNEQFF
>.|TRBJ1-5|TRBV6-1|once
TGTGCCAGCAGTGGCAGGGAGGTTCAGCCCCAGCATTTT
CASSGREVQPQHF
>.|TRBJ1-1|TRBV7-9|once
TGTGCCAGCAGCTACGGAGGCGGCACTGAAGCTTTCTTT
CASSYGGGTEAFF
>TRBD2|TRBJ2-1|TRBV6-5|.
TGTGCCAGCAGTTACCTGGGCGGGAGTGGCTATGAGCAGTTCTTC
CASSYLGGSGYEQFF
>TRBD1|TRBJ1-4|TRBV7-2|few
TGTGCCAGCAGCTTTGCAGGGGGCTATGAAAAACTGTTTTTT
CASSFAGGYEKLFF
>.|TRBJ1-1|TRBV28|.
TGTGCCAGCAGTCTAGGTTACACTGAAGCTTTCTTT
CASSLGYTEAFF
>.|TRBJ2-7|TRBV7-2|.
TGTGCCAGCAGCTTAGGACAGGTGGCCTACGAGCAGTACTTC
CASSLGQVAYEQYF
>TRBD1|TRBJ2-5|TRBV4-2|few
TGTGCCAGCAGCCCGACAGGGGGCAGGGAGACCCAGTACTTC
CASSPTGGRETQYF
>.|TRBJ2-6|TRBV9|many
TGTGCCAGCAGCTCTTGGGGATCTGGGGCCAACGTCCTGACTTTC
CASSSWGSGANVLTF
>TRBD1|TRBJ2-3|TRBV6-5|.
TGTGCCAGCAGTTACAGGGGGCGGCTCATGGATACGCAGTATTTT
CASSYRGRLMDTQYF
>.|TRBJ2-1|TRBV27|few
TGTGCCAGCAGTCGCAGGGTTCGCGGTGAAAACAATGAGCAGTTCTTC
CASSRRVRGENNEQFF
>.|TRBJ2-3|TRBV28|.
TGTGCCAGCAGCCTCGTTGGGACAGATACGCAGTATTTT
CASSLVGTDTQYF
>.|TRBJ2-1|TRBV9|few
TGTGCCAGCAGCGTAGTTGCAGGGTCCTACAATGAGCAGTTCTTC
CASSVVAGSYNEQFF
>TRBD1|TRBJ1-4|TRBV7-8|.
TGTGCCAGCAGCTTCTCTAGGGGGCGAACAGATTTTTTT
CASSFSRGRTDFF
>TRBD1|TRBJ1-1|TRBV7-8|.
TGTGCCAGCAGCCGACAGGGACCGAACTTGAACACTGAAGCTTTCTTT
CASSRQGPNLNTEAFF
>.|TRBJ2-7|TRBV7-9|.
TGTGCCAGCAGCTTAGACAGGAACTCCTACGAGCAGTACTTC
CASSLDRNSYEQYF
>.|TRBJ2-5|TRBV4-3|.
TGCGCCAGCAGCCAAGACTGGGCAGGGTCCAGGACCCAGTACTTC
CASSQDWAGSRTQYF
>.|TRBJ1-5|TRBV7-8|.
TGTGCCAGCAGCTTTGCGGACAGAAATAGCAATCAGCCCCAGCATTTT
CASSFADRNSNQPQHF
>.|TRBJ2-3|TRBV28|.
TGTGCCAGCATCACTCAGGGGCGGGTTGCAACAGATACGCAGTATTTT
CASITQGRVATDTQYF
>.|TRBJ2-7|TRBV25-1|few
TGTGCCAGCAGTTACAGGGCCTACGAGCAGTACTTC
CASSYRAYEQYF
>.|TRBJ1-1|TRBV2|few
TGTGCCAGCAGTGTTCTATTTGGGAACACTGAAGCTTTCTTT
CASSVLFGNTEAFF
>.|TRBJ1-1|TRBV9|.
TGTGCCAGCAGCGTAGGGGTGGGCACTGAAGCTTTCTTT
CASSVGVGTEAFF
>TRBD1|TRBJ2-2|TRBV7-8|few
TGTGCCAGCAGCCCCTGGACAGGAAACACCGGGGAGCTGTTTTTT
CASSPWTGNTGELFF
>.|TRBJ1-5|TRBV5-1|few
TGCGCCAGCAGCTTGGATGCCGATCAGCCCCAGCATTTT
CASSLDADQPQHF
>.|TRBJ1-2|TRBV5-1|.
TGCGCCAGCAGCTTGCGTTCCCCTCAGGTGGATGGCTACACCTTC
CASSLRSPQVDGYTF
>TRBD2|TRBJ2-7|TRBV10-3|few
TGTGCCATCAGGGGGACTAGCGGGAGCTCCTACGAGCAGTACTTC
CAIRGTSGSSYEQYF
>TRBD2|TRBJ2-1|TRBV11-2|once
TGTGCCAGCAGCTTCCGGGTGGGTGAGAAACGGGGGGCCTACAATGAGCAGTTCTTC
CASSFRVGEKRGAYNEQFF
>.|TRBJ1-2|TRBV6-5|.
TGTGCCAGCAGTCCGTTTGCCGCCGGTTATGGCTACACCTTC
CASSPFAAGYGYTF
>.|TRBJ2-2|TRBV11-2|.
TGTGCCAGCAGCCCCCTCTTTGTAAACACCGGGGAGCTGTTTTTT
CASSPLFVNTGELFF
>.|TRBJ1-2|TRBV4-3|.
TGCGCCAGCAGCCAAGATACTCTTCGACAGCGGGCCGGTAACTATGGCTACACCTTC
CASSQDTLRQRAGNYGYTF
>.|TRBJ2-4|TRBV28|.
TGTGCCAGCAGTTTATCCCCAGGACTAGCCAAAAACATTCAGTACTTC
CASSLSPGLAKNIQYF
>TRBD1|TRBJ2-3|TRBV7-9|few
TGTGCCAGCAGCCCCGGGACAGGGCGTACAGATACGCAGTATTTT
CASSPGTGRTDTQYF
>.|TRBJ1-1|TRBV6-5|.
TGTGCCAGCAGTTACGGGCAGGCTTACACTGAAGCTTTCTTT
CASSYGQAYTEAFF
>.|TRBJ2-1|TRBV7-9|few
TGTGCCAGCAGCCCAGGCTACAATGAGCAGTTCTTC
CASSPGYNEQFF
>TRBD2|TRBJ2-7|TRBV7-9|.
TGTGCCAGCAGCTCCGGGACTAGCGGGAGGTACGAGCAGTACTTC
CASSSGTSGRYEQYF